One and the same sample provided the 5 T cell receptor beta chains below, sequenced in a study of OX40 agonist ivuxolimab in advanced cancers. TCRdb's copy holds only in-frame clones and misses some; the assay was immunoSEQ multiplex PCR. The profile shows over 15,000 clones, around 74% of them singletons. Sequenced material: CD4+ or CD8+ T cells sorted from blood, taken in a trial of the OX40 agonist ivuxolimab. The receptors originated from an adult with an advanced solid tumor such as melanoma, head and neck, liver or kidney cancer.

This sequence joins TRBV7-2 and TRBJ2-7; no reliable D call. Germline CDR1 reads SGHTA; CDR2 reads FQGNSA. Trimming shortened V by 1 base and J by 4 bases, and 11 bases separated the two germline ends. The CDR3 consists of 14 residues. CDR3 amino acids: CASSLVNSNYEQYF. The CDR3 DNA follows: TGTGCCAGCAGCTTAGTGAACAGTAATTACGAGCAGTACTTC.

J is TRBJ2-3 and V is TRBV6-1; D is undetermined. V was trimmed by 8 bases and J by 6 bases, leaving 12 bases between them. Germline V gene lookup returns CDR1 MNHNS and CDR2 SASEGT. This CDR3 is built from 12 residues. The CDR3 DNA is TGTGCCAGCTTCTTCCCGAGCGATACGCAGTATTTT. This translates into CASFFPSDTQYF.

J is TRBJ2-1 and V is TRBV7-9; D may be TRBD2 (7 bases). This CDR3 has 16 amino acids. Trimming stripped 0 bases from V and 8 bases from J, with 17 bases between. Germline CDR1 SEHNR, CDR2 FQNEAQ (reference sequence). In DNA form, the CDR3 reads TGTGCCAGCAGCTTAGCGGCAGGGGAGGGGAAGTATGAGCAGTTCTTC. Its protein is CASSLAAGEGKYEQFF.

The CDR3 DNA reads as TGTGCCAGCAGTAGTGAGACAGGTGTGGCAGATACGCAGTATTTT. Its translation: CASSSETGVADTQYF. The chain uses TRBV7-6 and TRBJ2-3, with a possible D match to TRBD1 (6 bases). The V and J ends lost 6 bases and 4 bases respectively, with 17 bases between them. The CDR3 contains 15 residues. From germline, CDR1 is SGHVS and CDR2 FNYEAQ.

The J gene is TRBJ2-7, the V gene TRBV7-8; a possible D gene is TRBD1 (6 bases). The CDR3 loop spans 12 amino acids. From germline, CDR1 is SGHVS and CDR2 FQNEAQ. V dropped 7 bases and J dropped 1 base, with 8 bases sitting between them. The CDR3 DNA sequence: TGTGCCAGCACGGACAGATCCTACGAGCAGTACTTC. It encodes CASTDRSYEQYF.